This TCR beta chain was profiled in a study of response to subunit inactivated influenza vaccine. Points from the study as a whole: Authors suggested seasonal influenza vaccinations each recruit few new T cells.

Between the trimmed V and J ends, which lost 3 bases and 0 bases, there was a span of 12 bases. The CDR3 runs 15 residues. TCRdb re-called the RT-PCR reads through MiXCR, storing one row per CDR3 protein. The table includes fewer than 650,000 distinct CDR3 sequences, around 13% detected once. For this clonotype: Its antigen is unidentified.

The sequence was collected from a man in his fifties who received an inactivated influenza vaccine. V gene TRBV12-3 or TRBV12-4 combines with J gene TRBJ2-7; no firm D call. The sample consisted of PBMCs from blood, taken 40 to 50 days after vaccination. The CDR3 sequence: CASSFGSSSSYEQYF. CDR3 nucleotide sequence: TGTGCCAGCAGTTTCGGCTCCTCAAGCTCCTACGAGCAGTACTTC.